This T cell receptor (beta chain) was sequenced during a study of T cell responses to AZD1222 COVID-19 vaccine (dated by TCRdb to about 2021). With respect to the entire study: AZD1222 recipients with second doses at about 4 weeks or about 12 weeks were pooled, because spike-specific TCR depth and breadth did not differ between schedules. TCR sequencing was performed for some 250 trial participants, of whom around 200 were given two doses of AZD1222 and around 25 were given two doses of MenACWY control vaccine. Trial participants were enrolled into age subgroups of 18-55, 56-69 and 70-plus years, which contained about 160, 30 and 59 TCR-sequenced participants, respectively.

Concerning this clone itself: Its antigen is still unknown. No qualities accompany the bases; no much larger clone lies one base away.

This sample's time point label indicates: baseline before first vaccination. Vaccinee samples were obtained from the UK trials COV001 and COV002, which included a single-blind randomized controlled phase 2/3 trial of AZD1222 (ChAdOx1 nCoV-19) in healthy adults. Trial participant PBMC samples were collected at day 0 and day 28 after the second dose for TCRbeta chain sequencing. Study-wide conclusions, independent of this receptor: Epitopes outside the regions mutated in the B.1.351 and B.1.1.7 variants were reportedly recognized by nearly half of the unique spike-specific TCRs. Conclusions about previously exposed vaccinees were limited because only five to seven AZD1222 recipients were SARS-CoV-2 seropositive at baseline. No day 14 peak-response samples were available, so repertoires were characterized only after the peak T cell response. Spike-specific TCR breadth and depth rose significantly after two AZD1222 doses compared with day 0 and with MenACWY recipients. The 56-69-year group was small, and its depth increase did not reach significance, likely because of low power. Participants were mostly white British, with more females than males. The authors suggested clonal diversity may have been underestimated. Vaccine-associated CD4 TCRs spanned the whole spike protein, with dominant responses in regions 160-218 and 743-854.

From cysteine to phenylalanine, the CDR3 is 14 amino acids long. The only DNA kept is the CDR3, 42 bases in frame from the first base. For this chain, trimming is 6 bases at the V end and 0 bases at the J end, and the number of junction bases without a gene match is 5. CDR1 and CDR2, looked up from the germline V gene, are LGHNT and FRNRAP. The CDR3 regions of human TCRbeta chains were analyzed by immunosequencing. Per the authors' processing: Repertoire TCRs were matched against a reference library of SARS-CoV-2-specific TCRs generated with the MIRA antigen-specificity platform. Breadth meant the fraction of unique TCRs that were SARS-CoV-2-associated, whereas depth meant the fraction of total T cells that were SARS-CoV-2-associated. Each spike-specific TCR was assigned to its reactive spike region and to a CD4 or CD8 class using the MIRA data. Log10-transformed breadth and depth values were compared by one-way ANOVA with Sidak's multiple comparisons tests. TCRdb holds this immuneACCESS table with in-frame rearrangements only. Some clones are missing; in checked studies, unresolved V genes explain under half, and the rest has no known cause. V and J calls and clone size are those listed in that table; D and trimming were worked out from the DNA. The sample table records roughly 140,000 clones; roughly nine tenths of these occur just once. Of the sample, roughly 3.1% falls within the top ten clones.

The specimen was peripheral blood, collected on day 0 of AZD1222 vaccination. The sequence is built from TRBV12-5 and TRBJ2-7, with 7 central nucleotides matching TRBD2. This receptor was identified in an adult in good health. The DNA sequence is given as TGTGCTAGTGGCCCTAGCGGAAGCTCCTACGAGCAGTACTTC. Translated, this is CASGPSGSSYEQYF.